Below are 21 T cell receptor beta chains sequenced from a single sample in a study of early T cells in non-severe SARS-CoV-2 infection. TCRdb ran MiXCR on the 5' RACE reads and lists one entry per CDR3 protein. Seen here are 65,000 to 75,000 distinct CDR3 sequences, around 10% observed once, and the top ten hold 3.5% to 4.5%. The specimen sequenced was whole blood. The source is an adult who was a healthcare worker with PCR-confirmed SARS-CoV-2 infection or an uninfected control (not recorded which).

The chain carries TRBV20-1 and TRBJ2-3; 9 bases line up with TRBD1. This CDR3 spans 14 amino acids. V lost 4 bases, J lost 2 bases, and 4 bases stayed unmatched. Per germline, CDR1 DFQATT and CDR2 SNEGSKA (reference sequence). This chain's CDR3 is CSATRDRATDTQYF. In nucleotides, the CDR3 is TGCAGTGCTACCAGGGACAGGGCCACAGATACGCAGTATTTT.

Turning to this clonotype: A much larger clone is a single base away; this may be a read error. J is TRBJ1-1 and V is TRBV4-1, with unresolved D. The germline V gene has CDR1 MGHRA and CDR2 YSYEKL. The CDR3 runs to 14 residues. The CDR3 reads CTSSQLTANTEAFF. In nucleotides, the CDR3 is TGCACCAGCAGCCAACTTACAGCGAACACTGAAGCTTTCTTT.

This clonotype has at least ten counts. The V and J genes are TRBV6-1 and TRBJ1-5; D uncertain. Per germline, CDR1 MNHNS and CDR2 SASEGT. This CDR3 has 15 residues. The V and J ends lost 6 bases and 3 bases respectively, with 15 bases between them. In DNA, the CDR3 is TGTGCCAGCAGGATTGGACGGCCCTCCAATCAGCCCCAGCATTTT. It is translated as CASRIGRPSNQPQHF.

The chain uses TRBV12-3 or TRBV12-4 and TRBJ2-7, with 10 bases identical to TRBD1. The V gene end was trimmed by 6 bases and the J gene end by 7 bases; junction bases not matched to a gene: 6. The CDR3 contains 13 residues. CDR3 DNA: TGTGCCAGCAGAGGGACAGGGGTGAGGGAGCAGTACTTC. Its protein is CASRGTGVREQYF.

Ten or more counts support this clonotype. CDR3 DNA: TGTGCCAGCAGCCCACCGGGACGCCCTTGGCGGGAGCAGTTCTTC. Translated, it gives CASSPPGRPWREQFF. V and J are TRBV11-2 and TRBJ2-1; D may match TRBD1 or TRBD2 (5 bases each). Trimming shortened V by 5 bases and J by 10 bases, and 21 bases separated the two germline ends. Germline CDR1 SGHAT, CDR2 FQNNGV. The CDR3 sequence is 15 residues long.

This clonotype was found many times. This chain's CDR3 is CASSAVTGTVTYNEQFF. The CDR3 DNA reads as TGCGCCAGCAGTGCAGTTACCGGGACGGTTACCTACAATGAGCAGTTCTTC. The rearrangement joins TRBV10-1 to TRBJ2-1; the D gene could be TRBD1 or TRBD2 (5 bases each). Trimming removed 4 bases at V and 2 bases at J, with 18 bases between. CDR1 is WNHNN, CDR2 SYGVQD, per germline (reference sequence). The CDR3 runs 17 residues.

The V and J genes are TRBV7-8 and TRBJ2-7; weak D call: TRBD1 (5 bases). Trimming took off 6 bases at V and 2 bases at J, with 8 bases between the two ends. This CDR3 contains 12 residues. Germline lookup yields CDR1 SGHVS and CDR2 FQNEAQ. CDR3 coding DNA: TGTGCCAGCAGTACAGGAACCTACGAGCAGTACTTC. Translated, it gives CASSTGTYEQYF.

This clonotype was counted at least ten times. The chain is built from TRBV5-1 and TRBJ2-5; tentatively, D is TRBD2 (7 bases). Trimming shortened V by 4 bases and J by 2 bases, and 15 bases separated the two germline ends. Germline lookup yields CDR1 SGHRS and CDR2 YFSETQ. The CDR3 runs 15 residues. The CDR3 sequence: CASSGGASRQETQYF. The DNA of the CDR3 is TGCGCCAGCAGCGGGGGGGCTAGCAGACAAGAGACCCAGTACTTC.

This clonotype was seen repeatedly, ten times or more. The chain uses TRBV20-1 and TRBJ1-2; 10 positions agree with TRBD1. From germline, CDR1 is DFQATT and CDR2 SNEGSKA (reference sequence). The ends lost 3 bases at V and 8 bases at J; junction bases unmatched: 6. The CDR3 extends over 13 amino acids. CDR3 DNA: TGCAGTGCTAGTGACAGGGGGCGTAGGGGCTACACCTTC. Translation: CSASDRGRRGYTF.

This clonotype was counted many times. The chain employs TRBV7-9 and TRBJ1-6, with 8 bases lining up with TRBD1. This CDR3 has 15 residues. CDR1 is SEHNR and CDR2 is FQNEAQ in the germline V gene (reference sequence). J was trimmed by 7 bases and V by 6 bases; bases with no gene match: 8. CDR3 amino acids: CASSPDRGDNSPLHF. The CDR3 DNA sequence: TGTGCCAGCAGTCCCGACAGGGGTGACAATTCACCCCTCCACTTT.

The chain uses TRBV11-2 and TRBJ2-3; 8 positions agree with TRBD1. Germline assignment: CDR1 SGHAT and CDR2 FQNNGV. V was pared by 1 base and J by 3 bases, with 3 bases of the junction left unmatched. The CDR3 loop spans 15 amino acids. CDR3 sequence: CASSLGTGGTDTQYF. In DNA, the CDR3 is TGTGCCAGCAGCTTAGGAACAGGGGGGACAGATACGCAGTATTTT.

This clonotype showed up just a few times. This chain joins TRBV28 and TRBJ2-7, with 7 positions matching TRBD1. V lost 7 bases, J lost 3 bases, and 9 bases stayed unmatched. Germline V lookup: CDR1 MDHEN, CDR2 SYDVKM. The CDR3 contains 14 residues. The CDR3 reads CASTFRDSHYEQYF. The CDR3 nucleotides read TGTGCCAGCACATTCCGGGACAGCCACTACGAGCAGTACTTC.

Ten or more counts support this clonotype. CDR3 nucleotides: TGTGCCAGCAGTTATAACAGATTTAATGAAAAACTGTTTTTT. It codes for CASSYNRFNEKLFF. V usage is TRBV6-5 and J usage is TRBJ1-4; D unresolved. CDR3 size: 14 residues. Germline CDR1 reads MNHEY; CDR2 reads SVGAGI. The V gene lost 3 bases and the J gene lost 4 bases, with 9 bases spanning the gap.

This clonotype was recorded at least ten times. The chain is built from TRBV12-3 or TRBV12-4 and TRBJ2-1; D might be TRBD1 (5 bases). V was trimmed by 10 bases and J by 5 bases, leaving 21 bases between them. This CDR3 comprises 15 residues. The CDR3 DNA sequence: TGTGCCACCACTCCCCTAACAGGAACAGACAATGAGCAGTTCTTC. Its translation: CATTPLTGTDNEQFF.

This clonotype has a count of ten or more. V and J are TRBV7-2 and TRBJ2-2, with no clear D. With 1 base removed from V and 2 bases from J, the gap between germline ends came to 11 bases. The CDR3 length is 16 residues. Germline values: CDR1 SGHTA, CDR2 FQGNSA. CDR3 nucleotides: TGTGCCAGCAGCTTAGTCCCAGCACCTAACACCGGGGAGCTGTTTTTT. Translation: CASSLVPAPNTGELFF. Full variable domain (remainder filled in from reference TRBV7-2 and TRBJ2-2): GAGVSQSPSNKVTEKGKDVELRCDPISGHTALYWYRQSLGQGLEFLIYFQGNSAPDKSGLPSDRFSAERTGGSVSTLTIQRTQQEDSAVYLCASSLVPAPNTGELFFGEGSRLTVL.

This clonotype appeared a few times. The chain carries TRBV29-1 and TRBJ2-1; 9 bases fit TRBD2. Per the germline V gene, CDR1 is SQVTM and CDR2 is ANQGSEA. The V segment lost 1 base and the J segment 8 bases; nucleotides outside the gene matches: 12. This CDR3 is built from 16 residues. DNA for the CDR3: TGCAGCGTTGAAGGGGGGGGTAGCGGGAGTGAAGATGAGCAGTTCTTC. Its translation is CSVEGGGSGSEDEQFF.

The rearrangement uses TRBV9 and TRBJ2-1; D is undetermined. Per germline, CDR1 SGDLS and CDR2 YYNGEE. V gave up 3 bases and J gave up 10 bases, with 8 bases separating them. This CDR3 contains 11 residues. CDR3 DNA: TGTGCCAGCAGCGCGAGTGGGGAGCAGTTCTTC. Encoded protein: CASSASGEQFF.

This clonotype has at least ten counts. The chain links TRBV19 to TRBJ1-1, with a possible D match to TRBD1 (5 bases). The CDR3 is made up of 13 amino acids. Germline V gene lookup returns CDR1 LNHDA and CDR2 SQIVND (reference sequence). The V end lost 2 bases, the J end lost 2 bases, and 6 bases lay between the germline ends. CDR3 sequence reads: CASSITGNTEAFF. The CDR3, as DNA: TGTGCCAGTAGTATAACAGGAAACACTGAAGCTTTCTTT.

This clonotype was observed a handful of times. The chain recombines TRBV9 with TRBJ2-5; 10 bases map to TRBD1. Per germline, CDR1 SGDLS and CDR2 YYNGEE. The junction had 10 bases not matched to a gene; V was cut back by 4 bases and J by 4 bases. The CDR3 runs to 16 residues. The CDR3 sequence is CASSFSTGGFGETQYF. The CDR3 region has the DNA TGTGCCAGCAGCTTCTCGACAGGGGGCTTTGGAGAGACCCAGTACTTC.

This chain connects TRBV27 to TRBJ1-4; D is undetermined. This CDR3 region has 13 residues. Germline CDR1 and CDR2: MNHEY and SMNVEV (reference sequence). Trimming left V 5 bases short and J 8 bases short, with 12 bases between. Here the CDR3 DNA reads TGTGCCAGCAGTCCTACACGGGAAGAAAAACTGTTTTTT. Its translation is CASSPTREEKLFF.

The V and J genes are TRBV3-1 and TRBJ2-1; 16 nucleotides agree with TRBD2. Unmatched junction bases numbered 8, after V lost 3 bases and J lost 9 bases. The CDR3 extends over 17 amino acids. Germline V CDR1 and CDR2: LGHDT, YNNKEL (reference sequence). The CDR3, as DNA: TGTGCCAGCAGCCATCCTTCCGGGACTAGCGGGAGGGGTGAGCAGTTCTTC. Amino acid sequence: CASSHPSGTSGRGEQFF.